This record looks at one T cell receptor beta chain sequence and its context. Its antigen is undetermined. CDR3 length: 15 amino acids. Germline CDR1 DFQATT, CDR2 SNEGSKA (reference sequence). V dropped 0 bases and J dropped 5 bases, with 16 bases sitting between them. Primed by a sample-barcoded 5' primer and a J-beta primer mix, a second PCR proceeded for about 6 to 12 cycles. Each TCR beta cDNA got a 12-nucleotide random molecular identifier. MiXCR, applied by TCRdb to the 5' RACE reads, yields one record per CDR3 protein. Here the sample spans approximately 960,000 distinct CDR3 sequences, under 35% being singletons. The data derive from a study of blood T cells in healthy people across ages. The study's findings and limits: Greater diversity and more naive CD4+ cells were seen in long-lived donors than in aged donors. Conclusively comparing naive with antigen-experienced cells was impossible with unsorted PBMCs.

This sample was shared with a second study, whose subject was T cells of mothers and their children. From that paper: A few mothers and their six children, all healthy Caucasians, donated.

The genes are TRBV20-1 and TRBJ1-2, with D hard to call. The origin of this receptor is a woman in her thirties or forties in good health. The material sequenced was blood. The CDR3 is CSARDLSGGSYGYTF. In DNA form, the CDR3 reads TGCAGTGCTAGAGATCTCTCGGGCGGGTCTTATGGCTACACCTTC.